The clone carrying this T cell receptor (beta chain) came up many times. The target antigen is unknown. The data are from a study of regulatory T cells in long-lasting Graves disease. Construction of TCR beta libraries relied on iRepertoire HTBI primers and on Arm-PCR targeting CDR3 regions. In the original workflow: Identified segments across samples numbered about 56 TRBV and about 13 TRBJ. TCRdb re-derived calls from the multiplex PCR reads in MiXCR, one entry per CDR3 protein. The V and J calls, along with clone size, are taken from TCRdb and not from the paper's own processing. The sample lists about 340,000 distinct CDR3 sequences; around 20% were seen once. This CDR3 spans 15 amino acids. The junction had 13 bases not matched to a gene; V was cut back by 4 bases and J by 7 bases. The germline gives CDR1 SGHRS, CDR2 YFSETQ. Regarding time point: persistent/refractory GD, antithyroid drugs over 5 years with positive TRAb. The TCR library was made from RNA that had been extracted from PBMCs in TRIzol. Graves' disease diagnoses followed American Thyroid Association guidelines.

Study-wide results and limits: Reduced TCR diversity was observed in persistent Graves' patients versus newly diagnosed patients. Persistent patients had more shared public clonotypes (around 2,800) than new patients (about 900).

This TCR came from a female donor with Graves disease. This specimen consisted of peripheral blood mononuclear cells (PBMCs), obtained when the disease was refractory, from a patient treated with antithyroid drugs. The chain recombines TRBV5-1 with TRBJ1-2, with 7 bases fitting TRBD1. The CDR3 is CASSTTEGQSPGYTF. CDR3 DNA sequence: TGCGCCAGCAGCACTACAGAGGGACAGAGCCCTGGCTACACCTTC.